This T cell receptor beta chain came from a study of T cell responses to AZD1222 COVID-19 vaccine. Looking at the study overall: Second doses at about 4 or about 12 weeks were pooled. Study-wide results and limits: Donors in the cohort were predominantly white British and more often female, and clonal diversity was possibly underestimated.

Assay: immunoSEQ multiplex PCR; the TCRdb copy retains only in-frame clones and omits some. The sample has around 200,000 clones, around 90% seen once. V dropped 6 bases and J dropped 8 bases, with 13 bases sitting between them. CDR3 length: 12 amino acids. The germline V gene encodes CDR1 MNHEY and CDR2 SVGAGI. As for this clone: Its antigen remains unknown.

The sequence was obtained from an adult in good health. The chain uses TRBV6-5 and TRBJ1-2; maybe TRBD1 (6 bases). Here the sequenced sample was peripheral blood, taken on day 0 of AZD1222 vaccination. Here the CDR3 reads CASSGGQSGYTF. The CDR3 DNA sequence: TGTGCCAGCAGCGGCGGACAGTCGGGCTACACCTTC.